One TCR beta chain is described in this entry. Its antigen is unidentified. Germline loops: CDR1 ENHRY, CDR2 SYGVKD. The V end lost 4 bases, the J end lost 6 bases, and 12 bases lay between the germline ends. This CDR3 region has 13 residues. The data belong to a study of cytomegalovirus exposure and HLA in healthy donors. Study-wide results and limits: Reportedly, diagnosis of cytomegalovirus status by the classifier showed high specificity and sensitivity.

Using immunoSEQ multiplex PCR, the repertoire was profiled, and TCRdb retains in-frame clones only, with some absent. The table has over 200,000 clones, 85% to 90% seen once; the top ten hold approximately 2.9%. The receptor was isolated from a woman under 30 in good health and CMV-seronegative. The chain employs TRBV10-3 and TRBJ1-1; no clear D gene. The sample consisted of PBMCs. CDR3 amino acids: CAISVDWLAEAFF. CDR3 coding DNA: TGTGCCATCAGTGTAGACTGGTTGGCTGAAGCTTTCTTT.